The 21 T cell receptor beta chains presented below share a single source sample, sequenced in a study of T cell responses to AZD1222 COVID-19 vaccine. Assay used: immunoSEQ multiplex PCR; TCRdb lists only in-frame clones, some missing. The sample yields 90,000 to 110,000 clones, roughly nine tenths seen once. Sample: peripheral blood, taken 28 days after the second AZD1222 dose. The receptors here all came from an adult who received the AZD1222 COVID-19 vaccine.

V gene TRBV2 combines with J gene TRBJ2-2; 9 bases fit TRBD2. The CDR3 has 18 residues. V lost 4 bases and J lost 3; bases outside the gene matches: 12. The germline V gene encodes CDR1 SNHLY and CDR2 FYNNEI. The CDR3 sequence is CASSVLPGGRADTGELFF. In nucleotides, the CDR3 is TGTGCCAGCAGTGTACTTCCGGGCGGGAGGGCGGACACCGGGGAGCTGTTTTTT.

The CDR3 bases are TGCGCCAGCAGCCTCGGGACAGGGGCCCTCTCCGAGCAGTACTTC. This translates into CASSLGTGALSEQYF. The rearrangement joins TRBV4-1 to TRBJ2-7, with 10 bases identical to TRBD1. J was trimmed by 6 bases and V by 4 bases; bases with no gene match: 9. Germline values: CDR1 MGHRA, CDR2 YSYEKL. The CDR3 totals 15 residues.

The J gene is TRBJ1-2, the V gene TRBV7-2; unclear D gene. Germline lookup yields CDR1 SGHTA and CDR2 FQGNSA. The CDR3 has 13 residues. The V gene lost 1 base and the J gene lost 7 bases, with 10 bases spanning the gap. CDR3 amino acids: CASSLEPVGGYTF. The DNA for the CDR3 is TGTGCCAGCAGCTTAGAGCCAGTTGGTGGCTACACCTTC.

This clone was seen a single time. This chain uses TRBV6-6 with TRBJ2-4; D is undetermined. The CDR3 runs to 14 residues. Trimming shortened V by 8 bases and J by 0 bases, and 11 bases separated the two germline ends. CDR1 MNHNY and CDR2 SVGAGI come from the germline V gene (reference sequence). The CDR3 region is CASGGLLAKNIQYF. The CDR3 DNA reads as TGTGCCAGCGGCGGTCTACTAGCCAAAAACATTCAGTACTTC.

This clone was counted a single time. The V gene is TRBV25-1, the J gene TRBJ2-7; possible D gene TRBD1, 5 bases. The V end was cut by 2 bases, the J end by 13 bases, with 12 bases between. This CDR3 has 11 amino acids. Per germline, CDR1 MGHDK and CDR2 SYGVNS. CDR3 amino acids: CASSEIRVEYF. The CDR3 nucleotides are TGTGCCAGCAGTGAAATCAGGGTGGAATACTTC.

The V gene is TRBV4-3, the J gene TRBJ1-3; TRBD1 might be the D (5 bases). The CDR3 totals 17 residues. Trimming left V 2 bases short and J 0 bases short, with 14 bases between. The germline V gene encodes CDR1 LGHNA and CDR2 YSLEER. CDR3 amino acids: CASSQTWGVFSGNTIYF. The CDR3 DNA reads as TGCGCCAGCAGCCAAACATGGGGGGTGTTCTCTGGAAACACCATATATTTT.

The chain combines TRBV27 with TRBJ1-2; TRBD1 aligns across 7 bases. J lost 8 bases, V lost 0 bases, and 0 bases had no gene match. Germline V gene sequence: CDR1 MNHEY, CDR2 SMNVEV (reference sequence). The CDR3 contains 12 residues. The CDR3 nucleotides are TGTGCCAGCAGTTTATCAGGGGGCGGCTACACCTTC. This encodes CASSLSGGGYTF.

The chain employs TRBV29-1 and TRBJ1-3; TRBD1 might be the D (6 bases). Between the trimmed V and J ends, which lost 6 bases and 4 bases, there was a span of 19 bases. This CDR3 has 15 residues. The germline V gene encodes CDR1 SQVTM and CDR2 ANQGSEA. The CDR3 region has the DNA TGCAGCGTCGAGCCGTGGACAGCTGGCGGAAACACCATATATTTT. As protein: CSVEPWTAGGNTIYF.

This clone appeared a single time. The gene calls are TRBV6-5 and TRBJ2-7; TRBD1 matches 9 bases. Germline CDR1 and CDR2: MNHEY and SVGAGI. Unmatched junction bases numbered 9, after V lost 3 bases and J lost 3 bases. This CDR3 comprises 16 residues. CDR3: CASSYKGTGKLYEQYF. CDR3 coding DNA: TGTGCCAGCAGTTATAAGGGGACAGGGAAACTCTACGAGCAGTACTTC.

V and J are TRBV19 and TRBJ2-3, with 12 bases matching TRBD2. After removal of 6 bases from V and 3 bases from J, the junction contained 4 bases not matched to a gene. CDR1 and CDR2 (germline): LNHDA, SQIVND (reference sequence). The CDR3 has 15 residues. The CDR3 loop is CASRDGLAGTDTQYF. The DNA of the CDR3 is TGTGCCAGTAGGGACGGACTAGCGGGAACAGATACGCAGTATTTT.

The CDR3 is CATSDTLAGASYNEQFF. Written as DNA, the CDR3 is TGTGCCACCAGTGATACGTTAGCGGGAGCATCCTACAATGAGCAGTTCTTC. The chain is built from TRBV24-1 and TRBJ2-1; 9 nucleotides match TRBD2. CDR1 KGHDR and CDR2 SFDVKD come from the germline V gene. The CDR3 sequence is 17 residues long. V was clipped by 3 bases and J by 1 base; unmatched bases: 6.

The J gene is TRBJ2-5, the V gene TRBV28, with 9 bases fitting TRBD1. V dropped 3 bases and J dropped 10; count of bases not matched to a gene: 15. This CDR3 region has 16 residues. Germline V gene lookup returns CDR1 MDHEN and CDR2 SYDVKM. The CDR3 protein is CASSFDRGTGLRGQYF. CDR3 sequence (DNA): TGTGCCAGCAGTTTCGACAGGGGGACGGGACTCCGAGGCCAGTACTTC.

This chain links TRBV7-9 with TRBJ2-5; either TRBD1 or TRBD2 may fit D (6 bases each). V dropped 2 bases and J dropped 1 base, with 11 bases sitting between them. From germline, CDR1 is SEHNR and CDR2 FQNEAQ (reference sequence). There are 15 residues in the CDR3. Here the CDR3 reads CASSLFGGLQETQYF. Here the CDR3 DNA reads TGTGCCAGCAGCTTATTTGGGGGGCTCCAAGAGACCCAGTACTTC.

CDR3 in DNA: TGTGCCAGCAGCTTATTCGCCCCGGGACTGAACGGGGAGCTGTTTTTT. It codes for CASSLFAPGLNGELFF. V gene TRBV7-3 combines with J gene TRBJ2-2; D perhaps matches TRBD2 (6 bases). Deletions cut 2 bases from V and 7 bases from J, with 17 bases between. The CDR3 sequence is 16 residues long. Germline CDR1 SGHTA, CDR2 FQGTGA.

In nucleotides, the CDR3 is TGTGCCTGGAGTTCCCGGTCACCCCTCCACTTT. Protein: CAWSSRSPLHF. This chain connects TRBV30 to TRBJ1-6, with D uncertain. The CDR3 contains 11 residues. Germline V gene sequence: CDR1 GTSNPN, CDR2 SVGIG (reference sequence). Trimming left V 2 bases short and J 10 bases short, with 6 bases between. Full variable domain (remainder filled in from reference TRBV30 and TRBJ1-6): SQTIHQWPATLVQPVGSPLSLECTVEGTSNPNLYWYRQAAGRGLQLLFYSVGIGQISSEVPQNLSASRPQDRQFILSSKKLLLSDSGFYLCAWSSRSPLHFGNGTRLTVT.

V gene TRBV7-9 combines with J gene TRBJ1-2, with 7 bases aligning to TRBD1. CDR3 length: 15 residues. CDR1 is SEHNR and CDR2 is FQNEAQ in the germline V gene (reference sequence). V lost 4 bases, J lost 4 bases, and 9 bases stayed unmatched. CDR3 sequence (DNA): TGTGCCAGCAGCTCAACGACAGGGAGCCTCTATGGCTACACCTTC. Translating gives CASSSTTGSLYGYTF.

The chain is built from TRBV6-5 and TRBJ2-2; D not certain. V lost 8 bases and J lost 6, with 13 bases in between. The CDR3 runs to 13 residues. Germline V gene data show CDR1 as MNHEY and CDR2 as SVGAGI. The DNA of the CDR3 is TGTGCCAGCTGCCTAAAACGGCCCGGGGAGCTGTTTTTT. Amino acids: CASCLKRPGELFF.

This chain joins TRBV6-2 or TRBV6-3 and TRBJ2-3; 11 bases align to TRBD2. V shed 0 bases and J 2 bases; nucleotides not matched to a gene: 16. The CDR3 spans 21 residues. The V gene's germline CDR1 is MNHEY and CDR2 SVGEGT. CDR3 residues: CASSYSTSPLETSGDTDTQYF. DNA for the CDR3: TGTGCCAGCAGTTACTCGACATCCCCTTTGGAGACTAGCGGGGACACAGATACGCAGTATTTT.

The chain is built from TRBV10-3 and TRBJ2-7, with 8 bases fitting TRBD1. J gave up 0 bases and V 3 bases, and 7 bases lay outside the gene matches. Germline CDR1 and CDR2: ENHRY and SYGVKD. The CDR3 has 16 amino acids. CDR3 in DNA: TGTGCCATCAGTGATCGGGGACAGGTCGACTCCTACGAGCAGTACTTC. Translating gives CAISDRGQVDSYEQYF.

CDR3 nucleotide sequence: TGTGCCAGCAGCTTGCGCTCCGGGAGGAGGACAGATACGCAGTATTTT. Translated: CASSLRSGRRTDTQYF. The J gene is TRBJ2-3, the V gene TRBV5-4, with 7 nucleotides matching TRBD2. The CDR3 runs to 16 residues. Germline values: CDR1 SGHNT, CDR2 YYREEE (reference sequence). The J segment lost 3 bases and the V segment lost 1 base, leaving 8 bases of the junction unmatched.

The chain is built from TRBV12-3 or TRBV12-4 and TRBJ1-4; D might be TRBD1 (6 bases). There are 13 residues in the CDR3. The V end was cut by 4 bases, the J end by 8 bases, with 11 bases between. DNA for the CDR3: TGTGCCAGCAGTTACAGGGTTAGCGAAAAACTGTTTTTT. It codes for CASSYRVSEKLFF.